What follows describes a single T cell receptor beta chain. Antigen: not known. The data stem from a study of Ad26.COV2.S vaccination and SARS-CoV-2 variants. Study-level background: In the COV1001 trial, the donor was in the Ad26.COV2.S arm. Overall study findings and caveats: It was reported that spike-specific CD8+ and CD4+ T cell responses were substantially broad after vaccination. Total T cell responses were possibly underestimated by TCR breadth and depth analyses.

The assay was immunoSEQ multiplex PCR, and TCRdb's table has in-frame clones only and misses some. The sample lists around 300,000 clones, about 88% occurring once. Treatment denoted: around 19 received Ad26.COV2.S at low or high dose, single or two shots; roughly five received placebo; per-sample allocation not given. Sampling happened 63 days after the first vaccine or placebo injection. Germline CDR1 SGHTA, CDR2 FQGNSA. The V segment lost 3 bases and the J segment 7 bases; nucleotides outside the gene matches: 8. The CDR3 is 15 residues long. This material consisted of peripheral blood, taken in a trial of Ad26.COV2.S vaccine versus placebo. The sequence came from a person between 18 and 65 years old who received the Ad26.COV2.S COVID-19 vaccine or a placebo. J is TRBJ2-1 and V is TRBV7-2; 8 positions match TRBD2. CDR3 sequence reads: CASSFRSGTSNEQFF. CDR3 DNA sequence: TGTGCCAGCAGCTTTCGTAGCGGGACCTCGAATGAGCAGTTCTTC.